This TCR beta chain originates from a study of cytomegalovirus exposure and HLA in healthy donors. In regard to this clone: Its antigen is undetermined.

The PCR made use of 60 Vbeta and 13 Jbeta primers. Generated by immunoSEQ multiplex PCR, the TCRdb table keeps only in-frame clones and is missing some. Of 100,000 or so clones in the sample, around 80% were seen once. Despite likely unrecorded immune exposures, the donors were nominally healthy at the time of sampling. Per germline, CDR1 SEHNR and CDR2 FQNEAQ (reference sequence). The germline V and J ends were trimmed by 1 base and 8 bases, with 14 bases remaining between them. This CDR3 is 15 amino acids long. Overall study findings and caveats: Among the most significant clusters, several appeared linked to common viral pathogens in a later analysis. A later analysis reportedly found fewer N-insertions in an Asian-associated ancestry cluster than the roughly 700-donor mean. When presence/absence was analysed, sequencing depth was taken to be roughly uniform across donors.

The genes are TRBV7-9 and TRBJ1-4; D possibly corresponds to TRBD1 (6 bases). Sample: PBMCs. The clonotype comes from a man aged 25 to 45 in good health and CMV-seropositive. The chain's CDR3 is CASSLEGTSREKLFF. The CDR3 DNA follows: TGTGCCAGCAGCTTAGAAGGGACATCTCGGGAAAAACTGTTTTTT.